These 24 T cell receptor beta chains share one sample of origin, sequenced in a study of control samples from healthy donors and cancer patients. Only in-frame clones appear in the TCRdb table, and some are missing; sequencing was by immunoSEQ multiplex PCR. The sample holds 80,000 to 100,000 clones, over 85% seen once. Material for sequencing was blood. Source of these receptors: a human donor in good health. The donor label of this sample is uncertain.

The chain joins TRBV19 to TRBJ1-5; D gene ambiguous. From germline, CDR1 is LNHDA and CDR2 SQIVND (reference sequence). Trimming removed 3 bases from V and 7 bases from J, with 19 bases in between. The CDR3 totals 16 residues. CDR3 protein: CASSIGGSSFPQPQHF. The CDR3 DNA sequence: TGTGCCAGTAGTATCGGCGGGAGTTCCTTCCCCCAGCCCCAGCATTTT.

This chain uses TRBV5-4 with TRBJ1-6; a weak D match, TRBD1 (5 bases). Germline V CDR1 and CDR2: SGHNT, YYREEE (reference sequence). This CDR3 region has 14 residues. With 1 base removed from V and 6 bases from J, the gap between germline ends came to 8 bases. The CDR3 DNA reads TGTGCCAGCAGCTTGACAGGCTTTAATTCACCCCTCCACTTT. Its protein is CASSLTGFNSPLHF.

The sample holds many counts of this clone. J is TRBJ1-2 and V is TRBV10-3, with 7 nucleotides matching TRBD1. This CDR3 has 15 residues. From germline, CDR1 is ENHRY and CDR2 SYGVKD. Trimming at V came to 7 bases and at J to 8 bases, leaving 16 bases not matched to a gene. The CDR3 is CAIIESRDSVKGYTF. CDR3 nucleotides: TGTGCCATCATTGAATCCCGGGACAGTGTTAAAGGCTACACCTTC.

V is TRBV6-2 or TRBV6-3 and J is TRBJ1-4; D gene uncertain. Germline V CDR1 and CDR2: MNHEY, SVGEGT. The CDR3 loop spans 14 amino acids. V shed 0 bases and J shed 10 bases, with 12 bases lying between them. In DNA, the CDR3 is TGTGCCAGCAGTTACTCTACAGTATCCGGAAAACTGTTTTTT. Translation: CASSYSTVSGKLFF.

The V call is TRBV6-4, the J call TRBJ2-7, with D uncertain. Germline-derived CDR1 and CDR2 are MRHNA and SNTAGT. This CDR3 has 12 amino acids. Between the trimmed V and J ends, which lost 2 bases and 3 bases, there was a span of 5 bases. CDR3: CASSDTVYEQYF. CDR3 DNA: TGTGCCAGCAGTGACACGGTCTACGAGCAGTACTTC.

The rearrangement uses TRBV19 and TRBJ2-1; D is perhaps TRBD2 (5 bases). The CDR3 has 13 residues. With 3 bases removed from V and 5 bases from J, the gap between germline ends came to 8 bases. In germline, CDR1 is LNHDA, CDR2 SQIVND (reference sequence). The CDR3 nucleotides read TGTGCCAGTAGTATCGGGGTCCACAATGAGCAGTTCTTC. This encodes CASSIGVHNEQFF.

The J gene is TRBJ2-3, the V gene TRBV6-2 or TRBV6-3; D is unresolved. There are 14 residues in the CDR3. Trimming left V 5 bases short and J 6 bases short, with 15 bases between. Germline loops: CDR1 MNHEY, CDR2 SVGEGT. CDR3 sequence reads: CASSAPLHRDTQYF. Here the CDR3 DNA reads TGTGCCAGCAGTGCCCCCCTGCATCGGGATACGCAGTATTTT.

The CDR3 nucleotides are TGTGCCAGCAGCGTAGGGCCAGCAGGGTTTTCCGATACGCAGTATTTT. This translates into CASSVGPAGFSDTQYF. The chain employs TRBV9 and TRBJ2-3; TRBD1 is a possible D gene (5 bases). Trimming stripped 0 bases from V and 6 bases from J, with 17 bases between. The CDR3 runs to 16 residues. Per the germline V gene, CDR1 is SGDLS and CDR2 is YYNGEE.

This clone has just one count. V is TRBV7-3 and J is TRBJ2-3; a possible D gene is TRBD1 (6 bases). Deletions cut 5 bases from V and 1 base from J, with 10 bases between. Germline V gives CDR1 SGHTA, CDR2 FQGTGA. The CDR3 totals 14 residues. Written as DNA, the CDR3 is TGTGCCAGCAGCCTTGACAGGCGCACAGATACGCAGTATTTT. Its translation: CASSLDRRTDTQYF.

The rearrangement links TRBV4-1 to TRBJ1-1, with TRBD1 as a possible D gene (5 bases). Germline V lookup: CDR1 MGHRA, CDR2 YSYEKL. The length of the CDR3 is 15 residues. V was clipped by 1 base and J by 2 bases, with 11 bases between them. Written as DNA, the CDR3 is TGCGCCAGCAGCCAAGGTCAGGGATTAAACACTGAAGCTTTCTTT. It specifies CASSQGQGLNTEAFF.

The rearrangement joins TRBV25-1 to TRBJ1-6; no clear D. The CDR3 is made up of 13 amino acids. Germline assignment: CDR1 MGHDK and CDR2 SYGVNS. The V end was cut by 4 bases, the J end by 5 bases, with 6 bases between. CDR3 bases: TGTGCCAGCAGTGTGGGAAATAATTCACCCCTCCACTTT. Amino acids: CASSVGNNSPLHF.

This sequence joins TRBV9 and TRBJ2-2; D is ambiguous. CDR1 is SGDLS and CDR2 is YYNGEE in the germline V gene. V was shortened by 0 bases and J by 4 bases, with 13 bases between the two germline ends. The CDR3 is made up of 16 amino acids. In DNA form, the CDR3 reads TGTGCCAGCAGCGTAGGTTGGAGAATGGGCACCGGGGAGCTGTTTTTT. Amino acids: CASSVGWRMGTGELFF.

The chain recombines TRBV23-1 with TRBJ1-5; tentative D call: TRBD1 (5 bases). TRBV23-1 is marked as an open reading frame, function uncertain. V was trimmed by 3 bases and J by 7 bases, leaving 16 bases between them. The CDR3 totals 15 residues. The CDR3 sequence is CASSQPGGLVQPQHF. The CDR3 region has the DNA TGCGCCAGCAGTCAGCCTGGGGGTTTAGTGCAGCCCCAGCATTTT.

The chain carries TRBV6-5 and TRBJ1-3; no firm D call. In germline, CDR1 is MNHEY, CDR2 SVGAGI. This CDR3 contains 13 residues. V lost 7 bases, J lost 0 bases, and 7 bases lay in between. The DNA for the CDR3 is TGTGCCAGCAAGGGTGCCTCTGGAAACACCATATATTTT. It yields the protein CASKGASGNTIYF.

This clone was picked up one time. The rearrangement uses TRBV6-5 and TRBJ1-2; D is unresolved. CDR1 and CDR2 from the germline V gene are MNHEY and SVGAGI. CDR3 length equals 13 residues. Trimming cost V 6 bases and J 2 bases, with 10 bases left between them. DNA of the CDR3: TGTGCCAGCAGCTCCGGCCGAAACTATGGCTACACCTTC. Protein: CASSSGRNYGYTF.

The genes are TRBV5-6 and TRBJ2-2, with D uncertain. Per the germline V gene, CDR1 is SGHDT and CDR2 is YYEEEE. The length of the CDR3 is 15 residues. V lost 0 bases and J lost 6, with 12 bases in between. CDR3 sequence: CASSLGRHVAGELFF. Written as DNA, the CDR3 is TGTGCCAGCAGCTTGGGAAGACACGTCGCCGGGGAGCTGTTTTTT.

V is TRBV5-1 and J is TRBJ2-3; 10 bases are a match to TRBD2. V was pared by 4 bases and J by 1 base, with 6 bases of the junction left unmatched. The CDR3 has 16 residues. The germline CDR1 and CDR2 sequences are SGHRS and YFSETQ. In DNA, the CDR3 is TGCGCCAGCAGCCTCCGGACTAGCGGAGGCACAGATACGCAGTATTTT. Translation: CASSLRTSGGTDTQYF.

DNA of the CDR3: TGCGCCAGCAGCCAACCCAGCAGGCCTCCTATCGACTACACCTTC. Residues: CASSQPSRPPIDYTF. The V gene is TRBV4-1, the J gene TRBJ1-2; D gene uncertain. Trimming removed 2 bases from V and 10 bases from J, with 20 bases in between. The CDR3 is 15 amino acids. Germline V gene data show CDR1 as MGHRA and CDR2 as YSYEKL.

The genes are TRBV6-6 and TRBJ1-1; D not resolved. There are 14 residues in the CDR3. Trimming stripped 6 bases from V and 1 base from J, with 12 bases between. The germline V gene encodes CDR1 MNHNY and CDR2 SVGAGI (reference sequence). The CDR3 bases are TGTGCCAGCAGACCCTATGGGCAGAACACTGAAGCTTTCTTT. The encoded protein is CASRPYGQNTEAFF.

The rearrangement joins TRBV24-1 to TRBJ1-5, with D possibly TRBD1 on 5 matching bases. The CDR3 consists of 14 residues. V was cut by 9 bases and J by 2 bases, with 13 bases left in between. Germline loops: CDR1 KGHDR, CDR2 SFDVKD. This chain's CDR3 is CATSRGGGNQPQHF. The DNA for the CDR3 is TGTGCCACCTCGCGGGGCGGTGGCAATCAGCCCCAGCATTTT.

This chain connects TRBV11-2 to TRBJ1-1; TRBD1 aligns across 7 bases. V trimming: 5 bases; J trimming: 4 bases; junction bases outside the gene matches: 4. Germline CDR1 is SGHAT and CDR2 is FQNNGV. The CDR3 has 13 residues. The chain's CDR3 is CASSLDRATEAFF. The CDR3 coding sequence is TGTGCCAGCAGCCTTGACAGGGCCACTGAAGCTTTCTTT.

This chain uses TRBV4-3 with TRBJ1-4; tentatively, D is TRBD1 (6 bases). Germline-derived CDR1 and CDR2 are LGHNA and YSLEER. The V end was cut by 7 bases, the J end by 8 bases, with 26 bases between. The CDR3 loop spans 17 amino acids. The CDR3 region has the DNA TGCGCCAGCACGCCAAATCAAAACAGGGTAGCAGGGGAAAAACTGTTTTTT. It is translated as CASTPNQNRVAGEKLFF.

This clone showed up just a few times. The chain couples TRBV28 to TRBJ2-5; 11 nucleotides line up with TRBD1. V shed 4 bases, J shed 6 bases, and the junction held 10 bases outside the gene matches. This CDR3 is built from 16 residues. Germline V gives CDR1 MDHEN, CDR2 SYDVKM. Here the CDR3 reads CASSSPRTGGTKTQYF. CDR3 sequence (DNA): TGTGCCAGCAGTTCCCCTAGGACAGGGGGCACGAAGACCCAGTACTTC.

The genes are TRBV27 and TRBJ1-4; D ambiguous. The CDR3 is made up of 13 amino acids. V lost 2 bases and J lost 5, with 6 bases in between. Germline CDR1 reads MNHEY; CDR2 reads SMNVEV (reference sequence). CDR3 coding DNA: TGTGCCAGCAGTTTACAGGAAAATGAAAAACTGTTTTTT. Amino acid sequence: CASSLQENEKLFF.